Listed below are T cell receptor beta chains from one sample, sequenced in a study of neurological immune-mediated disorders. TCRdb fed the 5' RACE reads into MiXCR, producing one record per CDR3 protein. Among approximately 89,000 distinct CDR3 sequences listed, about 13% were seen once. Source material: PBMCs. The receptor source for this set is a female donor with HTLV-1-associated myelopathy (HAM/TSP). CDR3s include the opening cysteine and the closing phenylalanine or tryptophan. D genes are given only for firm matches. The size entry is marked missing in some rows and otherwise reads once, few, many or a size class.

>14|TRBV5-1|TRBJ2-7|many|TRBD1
CASSQGQGRYEQYF
TGCGCCAGCAGCCAGGGACAGGGAAGGTACGAGCAGTACTTC
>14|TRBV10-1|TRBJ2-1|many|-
CASSESGSVGEQFF
TGCGCCAGCAGTGAGTCGGGGTCCGTTGGTGAGCAGTTCTTC
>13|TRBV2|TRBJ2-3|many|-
CASSWGYTDTQYF
TGTGCCAGCAGTTGGGGTTACACAGATACGCAGTATTTT
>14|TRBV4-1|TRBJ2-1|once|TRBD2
CASSQLAGENEQFF
TGCGCCAGCAGCCAACTAGCGGGGGAGAATGAGCAGTTCTTC
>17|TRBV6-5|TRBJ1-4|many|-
CASSYSSQKGFNEKLFF
TGTGCCAGCAGTTACTCTTCCCAGAAAGGATTTAATGAAAAACTGTTTTTT
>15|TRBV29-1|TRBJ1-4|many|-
CSVEDRSTANEKLFF
TGCAGCGTTGAAGATCGGAGCACGGCTAATGAAAAACTGTTTTTT
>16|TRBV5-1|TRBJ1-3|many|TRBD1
CASSTGQGITGNTIYF
TGCGCCAGCAGCACGGGACAGGGAATTACTGGAAACACCATATATTTT
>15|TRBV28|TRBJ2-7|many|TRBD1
CASNNQGAEGYEQYF
TGTGCCAGCAATAATCAGGGGGCGGAGGGGTACGAGCAGTACTTC
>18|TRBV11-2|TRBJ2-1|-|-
CASSSLIPGTLPYNEQFF
TGTGCCAGCAGCTCCCTTATCCCCGGGACTCTCCCCTACAATGAGCAGTTCTTC
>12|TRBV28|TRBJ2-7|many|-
CASSDSYYEQYF
TGTGCCAGCAGTGACAGTTACTACGAGCAGTACTTC
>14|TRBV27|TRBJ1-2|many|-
CASSPQNGNYGYTF
TGTGCCAGCAGTCCGCAGAATGGAAACTATGGCTACACCTTC
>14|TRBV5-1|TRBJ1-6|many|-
CASSLTGVDSPLHF
TGCGCCAGCAGCTTGACGGGGGTTGATTCACCCCTCCACTTT
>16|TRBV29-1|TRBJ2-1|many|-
CSVEGIDRRRYNEQFF
TGCAGCGTTGAGGGGATCGACAGGCGAAGATACAATGAGCAGTTCTTC
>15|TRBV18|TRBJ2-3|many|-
CASSPPSGSTDTQYF
TGTGCCAGCTCACCACCGTCGGGAAGCACAGATACGCAGTATTTT
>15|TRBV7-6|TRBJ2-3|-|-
CASSLGQGYTDTQYF
TGTGCCAGCAGCTTAGGTCAGGGTTACACAGATACGCAGTATTTT
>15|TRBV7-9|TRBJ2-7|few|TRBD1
CASSPHRDSNHEQYF
TGTGCCAGCAGCCCGCACCGGGACAGCAACCACGAGCAGTACTTC
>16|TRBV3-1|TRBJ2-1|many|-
CASSQVIRAGGDEQFF
TGTGCCAGCAGCCAAGTGATCCGGGCAGGCGGTGATGAGCAGTTCTTC
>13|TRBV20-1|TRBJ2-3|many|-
CSAHMGGADTQYF
TGCAGTGCTCATATGGGGGGAGCAGATACGCAGTATTTT
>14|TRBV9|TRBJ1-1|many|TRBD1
CASSVGQGATEAFF
TGTGCCAGCAGCGTAGGACAGGGTGCCACTGAAGCTTTCTTT
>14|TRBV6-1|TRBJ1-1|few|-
CASSPGPTNTEAFF
TGTGCCAGCAGCCCTGGACCGACGAACACTGAAGCTTTCTTT
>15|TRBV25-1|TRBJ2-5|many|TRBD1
CASMDRGFMRETQYF
TGTGCCAGTATGGACAGGGGATTCATGAGGGAGACCCAGTACTTC
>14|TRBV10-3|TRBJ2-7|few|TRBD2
CAISVGAGGPEQYF
TGTGCCATCAGTGTCGGAGCGGGGGGGCCGGAGCAGTACTTC
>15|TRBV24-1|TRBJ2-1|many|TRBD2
CATSTKRGLGNEQFF
TGTGCCACCAGTACTAAGCGGGGGCTGGGGAATGAGCAGTTCTTC
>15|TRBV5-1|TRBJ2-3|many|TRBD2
CASSLSSGATDTQYF
TGCGCCAGCAGCTTGTCTAGCGGGGCCACAGATACGCAGTATTTT
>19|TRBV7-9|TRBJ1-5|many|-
CASSLEEAGYPFVNQPQHF
TGTGCCAGCAGCTTAGAAGAAGCGGGGTACCCCTTTGTCAATCAGCCCCAGCATTTT
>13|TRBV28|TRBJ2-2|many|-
CASKTRTTGELFF
TGTGCCAGCAAAACTAGGACCACCGGGGAGCTGTTTTTT
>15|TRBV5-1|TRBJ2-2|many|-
CASSLAGGITGELFF
TGCGCCAGCAGCTTGGCTGGGGGCATCACCGGGGAGCTGTTTTTT
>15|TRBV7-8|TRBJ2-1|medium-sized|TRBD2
CASRSGTSGENEQFF
TGTGCCAGCAGGAGCGGGACTAGCGGGGAAAATGAGCAGTTCTTC
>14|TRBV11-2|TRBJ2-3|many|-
CASSLDSGPDTQYF
TGTGCCAGCAGCTTAGATTCGGGGCCAGATACGCAGTATTTT
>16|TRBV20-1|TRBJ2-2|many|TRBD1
CSARDPGQGAFGELFF
TGCAGTGCTAGAGATCCGGGACAGGGGGCCTTCGGGGAGCTGTTTTTT
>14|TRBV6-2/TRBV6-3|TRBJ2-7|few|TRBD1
CASIKGQGRNEQYF
TGTGCCAGCATTAAAGGACAGGGCCGCAACGAGCAGTACTTC
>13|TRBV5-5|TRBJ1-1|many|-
CASSFAGNTEAFF
TGTGCCAGCAGCTTCGCAGGGAACACTGAAGCTTTCTTT
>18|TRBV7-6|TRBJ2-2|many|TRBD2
CASSLVVRGGRPTGELFF
TGTGCCAGCAGCTTAGTTGTGCGGGGGGGCCGCCCCACCGGGGAGCTGTTTTTT
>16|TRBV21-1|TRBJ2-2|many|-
CATRRGRGLNTGELFF
TGTGCCACCAGGAGGGGGCGGGGACTAAACACCGGGGAGCTGTTTTTT
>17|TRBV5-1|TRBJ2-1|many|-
CASSLGLTVSPYNEQFF
TGCGCCAGCAGCTTGGGCCTGACAGTTTCGCCCTACAATGAGCAGTTCTTC
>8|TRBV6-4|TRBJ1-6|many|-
CVGSPLHF
TGTGTCGGTTCACCCCTCCACTTT
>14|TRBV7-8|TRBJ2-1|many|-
CASSLGGNYNEQFF
TGTGCCAGCAGCTTAGGAGGGAACTACAATGAGCAGTTCTTC
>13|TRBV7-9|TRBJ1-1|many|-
CASSLGSGFEAFF
TGTGCCAGCAGCTTAGGGTCCGGTTTCGAAGCTTTCTTT
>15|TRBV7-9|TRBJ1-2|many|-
CASSQQQGRIYGYTF
TGTGCCAGCAGCCAACAGCAGGGGCGAATCTATGGCTACACCTTC
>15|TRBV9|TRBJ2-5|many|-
CASSNQGGASETQYF
TGTGCCAGCAGCAACCAAGGGGGGGCCAGTGAGACCCAGTACTTC
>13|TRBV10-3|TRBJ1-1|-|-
CATETDPNTEAFF
TGTGCCACCGAGACTGACCCGAACACTGAAGCTTTCTTT
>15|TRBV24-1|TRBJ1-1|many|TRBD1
CATSPTTGERTEAFF
TGTGCCACCAGTCCAACGACAGGGGAAAGGACTGAAGCTTTCTTT
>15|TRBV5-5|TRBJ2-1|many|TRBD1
CASSPGQGQYNEQFF
TGTGCCAGCAGCCCGGGACAGGGGCAGTACAATGAGCAGTTCTTC
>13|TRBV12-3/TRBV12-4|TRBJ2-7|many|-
CASSRGYTYEQYF
TGTGCCAGCTCACGGGGGTACACCTACGAGCAGTACTTC
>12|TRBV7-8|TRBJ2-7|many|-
CASSLALYEQYF
TGTGCCAGCAGCTTAGCGTTATACGAGCAGTACTTC
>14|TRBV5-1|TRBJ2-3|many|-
CASSGRGFTDTQYF
TGCGCCAGCAGTGGACGGGGATTCACAGATACGCAGTATTTT
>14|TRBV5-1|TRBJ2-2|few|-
CASSLVGGAGELFF
TGCGCCAGCAGCTTGGTTGGGGGCGCCGGGGAGCTGTTTTTT
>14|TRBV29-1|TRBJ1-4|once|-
CSVSQDFYNEKLFF
TGCAGCGTTTCCCAGGACTTTTATAATGAAAAACTGTTTTTT
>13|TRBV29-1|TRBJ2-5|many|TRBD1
CSTSGTGSETQYF
TGCAGTACAAGCGGGACAGGGAGCGAGACCCAGTACTTC
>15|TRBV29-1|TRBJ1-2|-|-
CSDNGEWRRNYGYTF
TGCAGCGACAACGGGGAGTGGCGTAGAAACTATGGCTACACCTTC
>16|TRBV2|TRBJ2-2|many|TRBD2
CASSGPWGGVPGELFF
TGTGCCAGCAGTGGACCCTGGGGGGGTGTCCCCGGGGAGCTGTTTTTT
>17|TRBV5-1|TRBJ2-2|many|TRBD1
CASSSQTGATLPGELFF
TGCGCCAGCAGCAGCCAGACAGGGGCCACGCTTCCCGGGGAGCTGTTTTTT
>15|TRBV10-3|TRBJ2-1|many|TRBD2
CAIRRTSGGNNEQFF
TGTGCCATCAGAAGGACTAGCGGGGGTAACAATGAGCAGTTCTTC
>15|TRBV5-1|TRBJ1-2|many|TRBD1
CASSYSGTGDRGGTF
TGCGCCAGCAGCTATTCCGGGACAGGGGACCGCGGGGGCACCTTC
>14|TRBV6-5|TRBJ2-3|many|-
CASSYKGVADTQYF
TGTGCCAGCAGTTACAAGGGTGTCGCAGATACGCAGTATTTT
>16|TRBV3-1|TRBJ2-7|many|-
CASSQEEGTGDYEQYF
TGTGCCAGCAGCCAAGAGGAGGGGACTGGGGACTACGAGCAGTACTTC